Listed below are T cell receptor beta chains from one sample, sequenced in a study of beta chain features in type 1 diabetes. Measured with immunoSEQ multiplex PCR; TCRdb has only the in-frame clones, and not every one. Among almost 350,000 clones listed, less than 10% were seen once. Sequenced sample: central memory CD4+ T cells from blood. The receptors derive from a woman younger than 30 in good health. The CDR3 runs from the conserved cysteine through the conserved F or W. Each record gives: clone size, V gene, J gene, D gene, CDR3 protein, CDR3 DNA. The D gene is left open where the match is weak. Only part of the rows carry a size: once, few, many, or a class if the clone is expanded.

>NA|TRBV4-2|TRBJ2-7|NA
CASSQEAWTDNYEQYF
TGTGCCAGCAGCCAAGAGGCCTGGACTGACAACTACGAGCAGTACTTC
>NA|TRBV5-1|TRBJ2-5|NA
CASSLAGQSETQYF
TGCGCCAGCAGCTTGGCCGGTCAGAGCGAGACCCAGTACTTC
>NA|TRBV10-3|TRBJ2-3|NA
CASNDGLGDTQYF
TGTGCCAGCAATGACGGTTTAGGAGATACGCAGTATTTT
>few|TRBV5-1|TRBJ1-2|TRBD1
CASRNPDRGYGYTF
TGCGCCAGCAGAAATCCGGACAGGGGATACGGCTACACCTTC
>few|TRBV9|TRBJ1-4|NA
CASSVGPGAATNEKLFF
TGTGCCAGCAGCGTAGGCCCCGGGGCGGCAACTAATGAAAAACTGTTTTTT
>NA|TRBV18|TRBJ2-3|NA
CASSNIGPKTVEDTQYF
TGTGCCAGCTCAAATATAGGGCCGAAAACCGTCGAGGATACGCAGTATTTT
>few|TRBV7-2|TRBJ2-2|NA
CASSPWLGAATGELFF
TGTGCCAGCAGCCCGTGGTTGGGTGCTGCCACCGGGGAGCTGTTTTTT
>NA|TRBV5-1|TRBJ2-2|NA
CASKSTLTGELFF
TGCGCCAGCAAATCAACCCTCACCGGGGAGCTGTTTTTT
>few|TRBV5-1|TRBJ2-5|TRBD1
CASSFVPSTGLETQYF
TGCGCCAGCAGCTTCGTCCCGTCGACAGGGTTGGAGACCCAGTACTTC
>few|TRBV11-1|TRBJ1-1|NA
CASAGYEAFF
TGTGCCAGCGCAGGGTATGAAGCTTTCTTT